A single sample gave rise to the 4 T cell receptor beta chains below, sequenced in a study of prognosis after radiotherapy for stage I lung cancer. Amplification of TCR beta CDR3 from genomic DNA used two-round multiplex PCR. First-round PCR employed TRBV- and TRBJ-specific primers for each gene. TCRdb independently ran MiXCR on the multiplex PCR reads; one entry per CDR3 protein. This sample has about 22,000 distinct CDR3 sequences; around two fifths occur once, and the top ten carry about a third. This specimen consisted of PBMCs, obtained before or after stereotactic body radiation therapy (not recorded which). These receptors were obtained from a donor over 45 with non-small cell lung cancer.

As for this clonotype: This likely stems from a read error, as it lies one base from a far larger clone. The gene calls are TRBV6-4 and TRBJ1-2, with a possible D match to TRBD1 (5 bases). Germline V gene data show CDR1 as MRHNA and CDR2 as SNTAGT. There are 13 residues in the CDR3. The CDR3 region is CAISRGVEHGYTF. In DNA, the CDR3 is TGTGCCATCAGTCGGGGGGTGGAACATGGCTACACCTTC.

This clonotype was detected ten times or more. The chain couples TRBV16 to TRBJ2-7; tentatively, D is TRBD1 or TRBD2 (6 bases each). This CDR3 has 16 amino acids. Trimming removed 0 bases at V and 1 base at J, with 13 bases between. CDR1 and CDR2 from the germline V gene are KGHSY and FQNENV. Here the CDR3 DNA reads TGTGCCAGCAGCCAATCCACAGGGAGGAAGTCCTACGAGCAGTACTTC. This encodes CASSQSTGRKSYEQYF.

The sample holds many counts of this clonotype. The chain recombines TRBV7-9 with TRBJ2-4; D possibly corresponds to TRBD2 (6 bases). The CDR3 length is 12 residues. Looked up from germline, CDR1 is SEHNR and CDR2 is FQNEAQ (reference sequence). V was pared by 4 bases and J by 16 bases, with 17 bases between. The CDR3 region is CASSSEGSKSYF. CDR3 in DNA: TGTGCCAGCAGCTCGGAGGGATCGAAAAGTTACTTC.

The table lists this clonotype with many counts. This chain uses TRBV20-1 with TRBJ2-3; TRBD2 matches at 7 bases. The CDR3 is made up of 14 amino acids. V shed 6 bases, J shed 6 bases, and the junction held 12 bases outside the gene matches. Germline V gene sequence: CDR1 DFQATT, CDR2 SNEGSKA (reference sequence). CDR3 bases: TGCAGTGCACAATCTCGGACTAGTGTCGATACGCAGTATTTT. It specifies CSAQSRTSVDTQYF.